The 8 T cell receptor beta chains below all came from one sample that was sequenced in a study of blood T cell repertoires in COVID-19. Generated by immunoSEQ multiplex PCR, the TCRdb table keeps only in-frame clones and is missing some. The profile shows 250,000 to 300,000 clones, over 75% of them singletons. Input material: PBMCs or T cells enriched from blood (not recorded which). The receptors come from a woman aged 25 to 39 who had recovered from COVID-19.

The chain couples TRBV19 to TRBJ2-5, with 7 bases matching TRBD1. The trim removed 6 bases at V and 1 base at J, leaving 2 bases unmatched. Germline V CDR1 and CDR2: LNHDA, SQIVND (reference sequence). This CDR3 is 13 amino acids long. The CDR3 DNA follows: TGTGCCAGTAGCGACAGGGCCCAAGAGACCCAGTACTTC. As protein: CASSDRAQETQYF.

This chain links TRBV28 with TRBJ2-1; the match to TRBD2 covers 10 bases. J gave up 3 bases and V 2 bases, and 13 bases lay outside the gene matches. Germline-derived CDR1 and CDR2 are MDHEN and SYDVKM. The CDR3 is made up of 19 amino acids. CDR3 sequence (DNA): TGTGCCAGCAGTTTAAGAGGGCTAGCGGGAGTATTCGGCTACAATGAGCAGTTCTTC. This sequence encodes CASSLRGLAGVFGYNEQFF.

The genes are TRBV27 and TRBJ1-6; D gene ambiguous. The CDR3 is 15 amino acids. V was cut by 10 bases and J by 4 bases, with 17 bases left in between. Germline V gives CDR1 MNHEY, CDR2 SMNVEV (reference sequence). CDR3 in DNA: TGTGCCACCGCAAGAACCACAGAGTATAATTCACCCCTCCACTTT. As protein: CATARTTEYNSPLHF.

The chain joins TRBV6-5 to TRBJ2-1; 12 positions match TRBD2. CDR3 length: 16 residues. V lost 2 bases, J lost 4 bases, and 3 bases stayed unmatched. CDR1 is MNHEY and CDR2 is SVGAGI in the germline V gene. The CDR3 DNA follows: TGTGCCAGCAGTTACCGGGGACTAGCGGGTTACAATGAGCAGTTCTTC. It is translated as CASSYRGLAGYNEQFF.

CDR3 protein: CASSLGGGGQPQHF. The CDR3 bases are TGTGCCAGCAGTTTGGGGGGGGGAGGGCAGCCCCAGCATTTT. The rearrangement uses TRBV27 and TRBJ1-5; D is possibly TRBD1 (5 bases). Trimming removed 3 bases from V and 7 bases from J, with 13 bases in between. This CDR3 has 14 amino acids. Germline values: CDR1 MNHEY, CDR2 SMNVEV (reference sequence).

V gene TRBV6-2 or TRBV6-3 combines with J gene TRBJ1-1; 11 bases match TRBD1. The CDR3 consists of 15 residues. Per the germline V gene, CDR1 is MNHEY and CDR2 is SVGEGT. J was trimmed by 6 bases and V by 5 bases; bases with no gene match: 8. CDR3 DNA sequence: TGTGCCAGCAGTACTCGTCGGGACAGGGGGTCTGAAGCTTTCTTT. It specifies CASSTRRDRGSEAFF.

The V and J genes are TRBV28 and TRBJ2-4; D may be TRBD1 (6 bases). This CDR3 comprises 13 residues. Trimming removed 4 bases from V and 8 bases from J, with 12 bases in between. From germline, CDR1 is MDHEN and CDR2 SYDVKM. DNA for the CDR3: TGTGCCAGCAGTTGGGTCGAGGGGGACATTCAGTACTTC. It codes for CASSWVEGDIQYF.

This clone occurred once. This chain links TRBV29-1 with TRBJ1-1, with D possibly TRBD1 on 5 matching bases. Looked up from germline, CDR1 is SQVTM and CDR2 is ANQGSEA. CDR3 length: 12 amino acids. V lost 6 bases to trimming and J lost 1 base, with 9 bases between them. CDR3 sequence: CSVVGANTEAFF. Written as DNA, the CDR3 is TGCAGCGTGGTTGGGGCGAACACTGAAGCTTTCTTT.